This T cell receptor (beta chain) originates from a study of tumor-infiltrating lymphocytes in primary liver carcinoma. Study as a whole: The patients presented with primary liver carcinoma, which was managed through surgical resection. Recorded tumor stage was T1-T3 N0M0, with diameters of about 4 to 11 cm.

There are 16 residues in the CDR3. Germline trimming cut 6 bases from V and 6 bases from J; bases unmatched to any gene: 11. The germline CDR1 and CDR2 sequences are MNHEY and SVGAGI. TCR beta cDNA was reverse-transcribed from 500 ng of total RNA. The reaction used a constant-region primer and ProtoScript II reverse transcriptase. Investigators got TCR beta libraries out of three nested multiplex PCR rounds, done with slightly modified ARM-PCR. The two initial PCR rounds, nine to eleven cycles each, used TRBV1-TRBV30 forward and C-beta reverse primers. One entry per CDR3 protein, called by TCRdb with MiXCR from the multiplex PCR reads. This sample has about 180,000 distinct CDR3 sequences; 60% occur once, and the top ten carry 72%. Blood RNA came from unsorted whole blood; germline DNA was also extracted. With regard to this clonotype: No antigen is known for it.

Study-wide results and caveats: Tumor region pairs shared more overlap than did tumor-adjacent and tumor-blood pairs.

Sequenced sample: peripheral blood. This TCR came from a man aged 40-49 years with primary liver carcinoma and hepatitis B virus infection. This chain uses TRBV6-5 with TRBJ2-2; 9 nucleotides align to TRBD1. The CDR3 nucleotides read TGTGCCAGCAGGTCGGGACAGGGTAGTTTGGCCGGGGAGCTGTTTTTT. Its protein product is CASRSGQGSLAGELFF.